One sample yielded the 27 T cell receptor beta chains listed below, sequenced in a study of neurological immune-mediated disorders. TCRdb analysed the 5' RACE reads with MiXCR anew, one entry per CDR3 protein. The sample shows under 130,000 distinct CDR3 sequences, approximately 11% of them seen only once. Time point reported: longitudinal time-point 3. The sequencing input was PBMCs. Receptors were obtained from a female donor with HTLV-1-associated myelopathy (HAM/TSP).

This clonotype has at least ten counts. The chain couples TRBV5-1 to TRBJ2-7; maybe TRBD1 (5 bases). CDR1 and CDR2 from the germline V gene are SGHRS and YFSETQ. The CDR3 spans 13 residues. Trimming removed 0 bases at V and 2 bases at J, with 6 bases between. CDR3 nucleotides: TGCGCCAGCAGCTTGGACAGGACCTACGAGCAGTACTTC. Protein: CASSLDRTYEQYF.

Many counts were recorded for this clonotype. The rearrangement uses TRBV12-3 or TRBV12-4 and TRBJ2-5; 8 bases are a match to TRBD2. J was trimmed by 4 bases and V by 6 bases; bases with no gene match: 1. The CDR3 is 12 residues long. CDR3 sequence (DNA): TGTGCCAGCAGGAGCGGGGGAGAGACCCAGTACTTC. This translates into CASRSGGETQYF.

At least ten counts were recorded for this clonotype. CDR3 nucleotide sequence: TGCAGTGCTAGAGATCTGGGGGACTCCCAAGAGACCCAGTACTTC. Encoded protein: CSARDLGDSQETQYF. The chain has TRBV20-1 and TRBJ2-5; D possibly corresponds to TRBD2 (6 bases). The CDR3 totals 15 residues. Germline values: CDR1 DFQATT, CDR2 SNEGSKA (reference sequence). The ends were cut back, 0 bases at V and 1 base at J, with 12 bases in the middle.

This clonotype appeared a single time. J is TRBJ1-5 and V is TRBV29-1, with TRBD1 matching over 7 bases. Germline loops: CDR1 SQVTM, CDR2 ANQGSEA. Losses at the gene ends were 3 bases for V and 4 bases for J; bases not matched to a gene: 12. This CDR3 has 16 amino acids. CDR3 sequence reads: CSVDEASNRGNQPQHF. The CDR3 region has the DNA TGCAGCGTTGACGAGGCTTCCAACAGGGGTAATCAGCCCCAGCATTTT.

This clonotype occurred many times. The chain has TRBV20-1 and TRBJ2-1; 8 bases map to TRBD1. Trimming took 3 bases from V and 5 from J; bases not matched to a gene: 15. Germline CDR1 and CDR2: DFQATT and SNEGSKA (reference sequence). The CDR3 is 17 residues long. In DNA, the CDR3 is TGCAGTGCTAGGGCCCAGGCAGGGGGCGGGGCGGACAATGAGCAGTTCTTC. Translated: CSARAQAGGGADNEQFF.

Points on this clonotype: Just one base apart from a much larger clone, this may be a read error. The V call is TRBV12-3 or TRBV12-4, the J call TRBJ2-3; 9 bases match TRBD2. This CDR3 has 15 amino acids. J was trimmed by 7 bases and V by 4 bases; bases with no gene match: 9. CDR3 sequence: CASSYLAGAVNTQYF. CDR3 nucleotides: TGTGCCAGCAGTTACTTAGCGGGGGCCGTCAATACGCAGTATTTT.

The V gene is TRBV28, the J gene TRBJ2-2; tentative D call: TRBD2 (7 bases). Trimming removed 5 bases from V and 9 bases from J, with 46 bases in between. The CDR3 runs 24 residues. The V gene's germline CDR1 is MDHEN and CDR2 SYDVKM. The chain's CDR3 is CASSGGAKDRNSTPRRSEHRELFF. The CDR3 DNA is TGTGCCAGCAGTGGGGGGGCCAAGGACAGAAACTCTACTCCCCGACGATCTGAACACCGGGAGCTGTTTTTT.

Many counts were recorded for this clonotype. For the CDR3, the DNA is TGTGCCAGCAGTTCTCATTCGGATGACTATGGCTACACCTTC. Residues: CASSSHSDDYGYTF. The chain joins TRBV12-3 or TRBV12-4 to TRBJ1-2; unclear D gene. This CDR3 is 14 amino acids long. V was pared by 4 bases and J by 3 bases, with 12 bases between.

There are many counts of this clonotype. The genes are TRBV4-1 and TRBJ2-1, with D perhaps given as TRBD1 or TRBD2 (6 bases each). Germline V gene data show CDR1 as MGHRA and CDR2 as YSYEKL. This CDR3 contains 18 residues. V gave up 2 bases and J gave up 2 bases, with 19 bases separating them. This CDR3 is CASSQRWPTGAPYNEQFF. The CDR3 nucleotides are TGCGCCAGCAGCCAACGATGGCCCACGGGGGCCCCCTACAATGAGCAGTTCTTC.

With respect to this clonotype: Since a much larger clone is just one base distant, this may be a read error. The chain links TRBV2 to TRBJ2-7; D tentatively reads TRBD1 or TRBD2 (5 bases each). Trimming left V 2 bases short and J 9 bases short, with 11 bases between. CDR3 length: 12 amino acids. Per germline, CDR1 SNHLY and CDR2 FYNNEI. CDR3 nucleotide sequence: TGTGCCAGCAGTGAATGGGACGAATGGCAGTACTTC. Protein sequence: CASSEWDEWQYF.

Ten or more counts support this clonotype. The chain couples TRBV5-1 to TRBJ2-7; D not resolved. Germline V gene sequence: CDR1 SGHRS, CDR2 YFSETQ. CDR3 length: 15 residues. V lost 4 bases and J 6 bases, leaving 20 bases between the germline ends. CDR3 sequence: CASSPARSGLFEQYF. The DNA for the CDR3 is TGCGCCAGCAGCCCAGCCCGATCGGGCCTTTTCGAGCAGTACTTC.

V gene TRBV3-1 combines with J gene TRBJ1-1; 7 positions match TRBD1. From germline, CDR1 is LGHDT and CDR2 YNNKEL (reference sequence). V was pared by 5 bases and J by 0 bases, with 6 bases of the junction left unmatched. The CDR3 is made up of 15 amino acids. CDR3 in DNA: TGTGCCAGCAGCGGAACCGGGACAGTGAACACTGAAGCTTTCTTT. It is translated as CASSGTGTVNTEAFF. The full variable domain, its missing parts supplied by reference TRBV3-1 and TRBJ1-1, is DTAVSQTPKYLVTQMGNDKSIKCEQNLGHDTMYWYKQDSKKFLKIMFSYNNKELIINETVPNRFSPKSPDKAHLNLHINSLELGDSAVYFCASSGTGTVNTEAFFGQGTRLTVV.

This clonotype appeared many times. The chain carries TRBV12-3 or TRBV12-4 and TRBJ1-2; 7 nucleotides match TRBD1. The CDR3 length is 17 residues. V lost 5 bases, J lost 8 bases, and 20 bases stayed unmatched. CDR3 in amino acids: CASSDSPTGTVDGGYTF. In DNA form, the CDR3 reads TGTGCCAGCAGTGACAGTCCAACCGGGACAGTGGACGGGGGCTACACCTTC.

This clonotype came up many times. The V call is TRBV13, the J call TRBJ2-7; D may be TRBD2 (5 bases). CDR1 is PRHDT and CDR2 is FYEKMQ in the germline V gene (reference sequence). The CDR3 is 15 amino acids. Trimming removed 3 bases from V and 5 bases from J, with 17 bases in between. The DNA of the CDR3 is TGTGCCAGCAGCTTTGGGGAGAGAGTCGGGGACGAGCAGTACTTC. This gives the protein CASSFGERVGDEQYF.

This clonotype was seen repeatedly, ten times or more. The chain employs TRBV6-6 and TRBJ1-2, with TRBD1 matching over 7 bases. The V gene's germline CDR1 is MNHNY and CDR2 SVGAGI (reference sequence). The CDR3 loop spans 13 amino acids. V shed 6 bases, J shed 8 bases, and the junction held 9 bases outside the gene matches. The DNA for the CDR3 is TGTGCCAGCAGCGCCGACAGGGAAGGCGGCTACACCTTC. Its translation is CASSADREGGYTF.

The sample holds many counts of this clonotype. The rearrangement uses TRBV5-1 and TRBJ2-4; D unclear. CDR3 size: 15 residues. Germline V gene lookup returns CDR1 SGHRS and CDR2 YFSETQ. Trimming left V 0 bases short and J 0 bases short, with 7 bases between. The chain's CDR3 is CASSLGGVAKNIQYF. Written as DNA, the CDR3 is TGCGCCAGCAGCTTGGGCGGTGTAGCCAAAAACATTCAGTACTTC.

This chain uses TRBV20-1 with TRBJ2-3; 11 positions match TRBD2. This CDR3 is built from 17 residues. Germline V CDR1 and CDR2: DFQATT, SNEGSKA (reference sequence). V gave up 3 bases and J gave up 7 bases; unmatched junction bases: 15. The CDR3 loop is CSASRGLAVLRWHTQYF. For the CDR3, the DNA is TGCAGTGCTAGTCGGGGACTAGCGGTCTTGCGCTGGCATACGCAGTATTTT.

This clonotype occurred many times. The chain uses TRBV20-1 and TRBJ2-5; 9 bases are shared with TRBD2. Unmatched junction bases numbered 13, after V lost 7 bases and J lost 4 bases. The CDR3 sequence is 15 residues long. CDR1 is DFQATT, CDR2 SNEGSKA, per germline (reference sequence). CDR3 DNA sequence: TGCAGTGGCACTGTGGCTAGCGGGGTAGGAGAGACCCAGTACTTC. This sequence encodes CSGTVASGVGETQYF.

The table lists this clonotype with a count of one. This may stem from a read error, because a much larger clone lies one nucleotide away. This chain connects TRBV2 to TRBJ2-2; D is tentatively TRBD1 or TRBD2 (5 bases each). In germline, CDR1 is SNHLY, CDR2 FYNNEI. The CDR3 spans 11 residues. The DNA for the CDR3 is TGTGCCAGCAGTGAAGGAGGGGATCTGTTTTTT. It specifies CASSEGGDLFF.

This clonotype appeared a few times. A single base separates this from a much larger clone, so it may be a read error. The V call is TRBV3-1, the J call TRBJ2-7; D not certain. The CDR3 is made up of 13 amino acids. V was cut by 1 base and J by 0 bases, with 4 bases left in between. CDR1 LGHDT and CDR2 YNNKEL come from the germline V gene (reference sequence). The CDR3 DNA is TGTGCCAGCAGCCAAGGCCACTCCTACGAGCAGTACTTC. Amino acid sequence: CASSQGHSYEQYF.

This clonotype was counted at least ten times. The chain has TRBV28 and TRBJ2-1; TRBD1 matches 9 bases. The junction had 7 bases not matched to a gene; V was cut back by 6 bases and J by 4 bases. The CDR3 is 15 residues long. Germline V gene data show CDR1 as MDHEN and CDR2 as SYDVKM. CDR3 coding DNA: TGTGCCAGCAGGATCCCGGGACAGGGTTACAATGAGCAGTTCTTC. Translation gives CASRIPGQGYNEQFF.

This clonotype was observed many times. The chain carries TRBV9 and TRBJ1-2; D not certain. Trimming cost V 4 bases and J 4 bases, with 5 bases left between them. This CDR3 comprises 11 residues. Germline V gene lookup returns CDR1 SGDLS and CDR2 YYNGEE. CDR3: CASSPLYGYTF. CDR3 nucleotide sequence: TGTGCCAGCAGCCCTCTCTATGGCTACACCTTC.

The chain couples TRBV11-2 to TRBJ2-1, with no clear D. Germline values: CDR1 SGHAT, CDR2 FQNNGV. V dropped 1 base and J dropped 0 bases, with 22 bases sitting between them. This CDR3 spans 20 amino acids. CDR3 in DNA: TGTGCCAGCAGCTTAGTCGCCCACAAAAAATTACTAAGCTCCTACAATGAGCAGTTCTTC. It codes for CASSLVAHKKLLSSYNEQFF.

This clonotype was seen ten or more times. The chain recombines TRBV4-1 with TRBJ1-5; D may be TRBD1 (6 bases). Germline loops: CDR1 MGHRA, CDR2 YSYEKL. This CDR3 has 17 residues. V was pared by 0 bases and J by 0 bases, with 12 bases between. In nucleotides, the CDR3 is TGCGCCAGCAGCCAAGAAGGGGGGCCCATTAGCAATCAGCCCCAGCATTTT. Its protein product is CASSQEGGPISNQPQHF.

This clonotype has at least ten counts. V is TRBV5-1 and J is TRBJ2-1; tentative D call: TRBD2 (6 bases). The germline gives CDR1 SGHRS, CDR2 YFSETQ. V was cut by 2 bases and J by 7 bases, with 7 bases left in between. This CDR3 region has 12 residues. DNA of the CDR3: TGCGCCAGCAGCTTTGGAGGGAATGAGCAGTTCTTC. It encodes CASSFGGNEQFF.

This chain links TRBV12-3 or TRBV12-4 with TRBJ1-3; tentatively, D is TRBD1 (6 bases). Trimming took 6 bases from V and 2 from J, leaving 11 bases between them. The CDR3 is made up of 14 amino acids. Written as DNA, the CDR3 is TGTGCCAGCAGGCGTACAGGGACTGGAAACACCATATATTTT. Protein product: CASRRTGTGNTIYF.

This clonotype was counted ten times or more. The V and J genes are TRBV29-1 and TRBJ2-7; D possibly matches TRBD1 or TRBD2 (5 bases each). This CDR3 is built from 12 residues. V lost 4 bases to trimming and J lost 0 bases, with 7 bases between them. Germline V lookup: CDR1 SQVTM, CDR2 ANQGSEA. For the CDR3, the DNA is TGCAGCGTTGGGGACGGCTCCTACGAGCAGTACTTC. It codes for CSVGDGSYEQYF.